Following are 22 T cell receptor beta chains from one sample sequenced in a study of blood T cells in healthy people across ages. Using a J-beta primer mix together with a sample-barcoded 5' primer, a second PCR was run for about 6 to 12 cycles. TCRdb recomputed calls from the 5' RACE reads with MiXCR, one row per CDR3 protein. The table shows around 800,000 distinct CDR3 sequences, with 25% to 30% occurring only once. The sample also formed part of further work on T cells of mothers and their children.

Sequencing was done on a sample of blood. The receptors here all came from a boy aged 5-17 years in good health.

CDR3 region: CASRWSGDTGELFF. The CDR3, as DNA: TGTGCCAGCAGATGGTCGGGGGACACCGGGGAGCTGTTTTTT. The genes are TRBV12-3 or TRBV12-4 and TRBJ2-2, with D possibly matching TRBD2 (6 bases). CDR3 size: 14 residues. Trimming took 6 bases from V and 3 from J, leaving 11 bases between them.

This clonotype has just a few counts. The chain recombines TRBV20-1 with TRBJ1-5; D gene uncertain. Per germline, CDR1 DFQATT and CDR2 SNEGSKA (reference sequence). V shed 7 bases and J shed 7 bases, with 17 bases lying between them. This CDR3 contains 13 residues. The CDR3 coding sequence is TGCAGTGGCGCTACGAGCGTCCAACAGCCCCAGCATTTT. Protein product: CSGATSVQQPQHF.

This clonotype turned up a few times. V is TRBV4-1 and J is TRBJ2-2, with TRBD1 as a possible D gene (6 bases). CDR1 and CDR2 from the germline V gene are MGHRA and YSYEKL. The CDR3 is 18 amino acids. V lost 5 bases to trimming and J lost 2 bases, with 21 bases between them. This chain's CDR3 is CASSSPRDKAFNTGELFF. In DNA form, the CDR3 reads TGCGCCAGCAGCTCTCCCCGGGACAAGGCCTTCAACACCGGGGAGCTGTTTTTT.

This clonotype was seen more than once but under ten times. J is TRBJ2-1 and V is TRBV10-3, with D possibly being TRBD1 (5 bases). CDR3 size: 11 residues. CDR1 is ENHRY, CDR2 SYGVKD, per germline. V was shortened by 10 bases and J by 6 bases, with 10 bases between the two germline ends. CDR3 sequence: CATYQGNEQFF. The CDR3 DNA follows: TGTGCCACCTACCAGGGCAATGAGCAGTTCTTC.

V is TRBV7-8 and J is TRBJ2-5; D is perhaps TRBD2 (6 bases). Per germline, CDR1 SGHVS and CDR2 FQNEAQ. The CDR3 loop spans 15 amino acids. Trimming cost V 1 base and J 5 bases, with 14 bases left between them. This chain's CDR3 is CASSLGRDLLETQYF. CDR3 nucleotides: TGTGCCAGCAGCTTAGGACGGGACTTACTGGAGACCCAGTACTTC.

This clonotype has just a few counts. This chain uses TRBV19 with TRBJ1-2; 10 bases are shared with TRBD1. The CDR3 extends over 13 amino acids. Looked up from germline, CDR1 is LNHDA and CDR2 is SQIVND (reference sequence). V lost 6 bases to trimming and J lost 6 bases; unmatched junction nucleotides: 4. CDR3 sequence reads: CASRTGGANGYTF. The CDR3 nucleotides are TGTGCCAGTAGGACAGGGGGCGCGAATGGCTACACCTTC.

This clonotype was seen a handful of times. The rearrangement uses TRBV20-1 and TRBJ2-5; TRBD2 matches 7 bases. Trimming took 2 bases from V and 0 from J; bases not matched to a gene: 9. The CDR3 is made up of 16 amino acids. Germline V gene lookup returns CDR1 DFQATT and CDR2 SNEGSKA (reference sequence). The CDR3 loop reads CSARPFLAAYQETQYF. The CDR3 DNA reads TGCAGTGCTAGACCTTTCCTAGCGGCTTACCAAGAGACCCAGTACTTC.

This clonotype was detected a few times. The rearrangement joins TRBV20-1 to TRBJ1-1, with D possibly being TRBD1 (6 bases). This CDR3 region has 14 residues. The germline V and J ends were trimmed by 6 bases and 5 bases, with 19 bases remaining between them. From germline, CDR1 is DFQATT and CDR2 SNEGSKA (reference sequence). As DNA, the CDR3 is TGCAGTGCCAGGGCGGGACAAAGGGATACTGAAGCTTTCTTT. Its translation: CSARAGQRDTEAFF.

V gene TRBV5-1 combines with J gene TRBJ2-5; either TRBD1 or TRBD2 may fit D (5 bases each). The assigned J gene may be wrong: the sequence end matches TRBJ2-7 better. Germline V CDR1 and CDR2: SGHRS, YFSETQ. This CDR3 is built from 13 residues. CDR3 protein: CASRAGTGYEQYF. The CDR3 DNA reads TGCGCCAGCAGAGCTGGGACCGGCTACGAGCAGTACTTC.

The V gene is TRBV29-1, the J gene TRBJ1-2; 8 bases line up with TRBD1. V trimming: 7 bases; J trimming: 3 bases; junction bases outside the gene matches: 4. The CDR3 is 12 residues long. Germline CDR1 reads SQVTM; CDR2 reads ANQGSEA. The CDR3 sequence: CSAGQGHYGYTF. In DNA form, the CDR3 reads TGCAGCGCTGGACAGGGACACTATGGCTACACCTTC. Supplemented by reference TRBV29-1 and TRBJ1-2, the full variable domain reads SAVISQKPSRDICQRGTSLTIQCQVDSQVTMMFWYRQQPGQSLTLIATANQGSEATYESGFVIDKFPISRPNLTFSTLTVSNMSPEDSSIYLCSAGQGHYGYTFGSGTRLTVV.

Points on this clonotype: Being one base from a much bigger clone, this may be a read error. V is TRBV6-4 and J is TRBJ1-4, with D hard to call. The CDR3 is 14 residues long. V was trimmed by 4 bases and J by 6 bases, leaving 12 bases between them. CDR1 and CDR2 (germline): MRHNA, SNTAGT. CDR3 sequence (DNA): TGTGCCAGCAGTGGCCCTGCCCCTGATGAAAAACTGTTTTTT. Its protein is CASSGPAPDEKLFF.

The chain uses TRBV7-9 and TRBJ2-4, with D maybe TRBD2 (7 bases). The V end lost 2 bases, the J end lost 3 bases, and 20 bases lay between the germline ends. This CDR3 has 18 amino acids. Germline V gives CDR1 SEHNR, CDR2 FQNEAQ (reference sequence). This chain's CDR3 is CASSLILRGGSVKNIQYF. The CDR3 DNA is TGTGCCAGCAGCTTAATATTACGCGGGGGCTCTGTCAAAAACATTCAGTACTTC.

The gene calls are TRBV12-3 or TRBV12-4 and TRBJ2-5; D is perhaps TRBD2 (6 bases). V lost 6 bases, J lost 5 bases, and 16 bases lay in between. The CDR3 is 14 residues long. The CDR3 DNA sequence: TGTGCCAGCAGGCCCCCGGGAGTCGGGGAGACCCAGTACTTC. Its translation is CASRPPGVGETQYF.

This clonotype was seen more than once but under ten times. The J gene is TRBJ2-5, the V gene TRBV4-1, with D hard to call. The J call is uncertain, as TRBJ2-7 better fits the DNA end. The CDR3 length is 15 residues. The V gene's germline CDR1 is MGHRA and CDR2 YSYEKL. The CDR3 DNA reads as TGCGCCAGCAGCCAAGAGTGGACGGCTTCCTACGAGCAGTACTTC. Its protein is CASSQEWTASYEQYF.

This chain links TRBV13 with TRBJ2-1; D could derive from TRBD1 or TRBD2 (5 bases each). The J call may be faulty, since TRBJ2-5 better matches the DNA end. Germline V CDR1 and CDR2: PRHDT, FYEKMQ (reference sequence). The CDR3 totals 15 residues. CDR3 coding DNA: TGTGCCAGCAGCCTGGGGGAGAGGGGTATAGAGACCCAGTACTTC. It encodes CASSLGERGIETQYF.

Only a few counts were recorded for this clonotype. This chain links TRBV18 with TRBJ2-7, with 7 bases lining up with TRBD1. This CDR3 spans 14 amino acids. CDR1 KGHSH and CDR2 LQKENI come from the germline V gene. V lost 6 bases and J lost 3; bases outside the gene matches: 8. The CDR3: CASSGMGQIYEQYF. CDR3 nucleotides: TGTGCCAGCTCGGGCATGGGACAGATCTACGAGCAGTACTTC.

This clonotype was observed a handful of times. The chain uses TRBV7-9 and TRBJ1-4; D is uncertain. V lost 1 base and J 7 bases, leaving 4 bases between the germline ends. The V gene's germline CDR1 is SEHNR and CDR2 FQNEAQ (reference sequence). The length of the CDR3 is 12 residues. The CDR3 nucleotides read TGTGCCAGCAGCTTAGTGGTTGAAAAACTGTTTTTT. Its protein is CASSLVVEKLFF. Drawing the rest from reference TRBV7-9 and TRBJ1-4, the complete variable domain is DTGVSQNPRHKITKRGQNVTFRCDPISEHNRLYWYRQTLGQGPEFLTYFQNEAQLEKSRLLSDRFSAERPKGSFSTLEIQRTEQGDSAMYLCASSLVVEKLFFGSGTQLSVL.

There are a few counts of this clonotype. V and J are TRBV30 and TRBJ1-4, with D perhaps TRBD1 (5 bases). Trimming stripped 0 bases from V and 7 bases from J, with 9 bases between. This CDR3 has 13 residues. CDR1 is GTSNPN and CDR2 is SVGIG in the germline V gene (reference sequence). CDR3 DNA sequence: TGTGCCTGGAGTGTACGGGGGATTGAAAAACTGTTTTTT. As protein: CAWSVRGIEKLFF.

V and J are TRBV20-1 and TRBJ2-1; D may be TRBD2 (6 bases). The length of the CDR3 is 13 residues. CDR1 is DFQATT, CDR2 SNEGSKA, per germline (reference sequence). Trimming removed 6 bases at V and 9 bases at J, with 18 bases between. CDR3 nucleotides: TGCAGTGCCTCCCGCTATGGGGGACTTGAGCAGTTCTTC. Translated: CSASRYGGLEQFF.

This clonotype was observed a handful of times. The junction does not match germline at one end; this may be a read error. The rearrangement links TRBV9 to TRBJ1-5; weak D call: TRBD1 (5 bases). CDR3 length equals 17 residues. From germline, CDR1 is SGDLS and CDR2 YYNGEE. For the CDR3, the DNA is TGTGCCAGCAACGTAGCCCCGGTCCACTCAAGGGGTCAGCCCCAGCATTTT. Translated, it gives CASNVAPVHSRGQPQHF.

The V gene is TRBV27, the J gene TRBJ2-2; the D call may be TRBD1 or TRBD2 (5 bases each). This CDR3 spans 17 amino acids. Germline CDR1 MNHEY, CDR2 SMNVEV (reference sequence). V lost 3 bases, J lost 0 bases, and 14 bases lay in between. The CDR3 DNA reads TGTGCCAGCAGTTTCAGTGGGACGACAGCGAACACCGGGGAGCTGTTTTTT. Amino acid sequence: CASSFSGTTANTGELFF.

V and J are TRBV29-1 and TRBJ2-4; 10 bases line up with TRBD1. Germline assignment: CDR1 SQVTM and CDR2 ANQGSEA. The junction had 7 bases not matched to a gene; V was cut back by 7 bases and J by 10 bases. The CDR3 has 12 residues. Here the CDR3 reads CSAPEGQGIQYF. The CDR3 bases are TGCAGCGCCCCGGAGGGACAGGGGATTCAGTACTTC.